This TCR beta chain derives from a study of cytomegalovirus exposure and HLA in healthy donors. This PCR relied on a set of 60 Vbeta primers and 13 Jbeta primers. The repertoire was sequenced with immunoSEQ multiplex PCR; TCRdb's copy has only in-frame clones and lacks some. The sample holds around 85,000 clones; roughly 80% are singletons and the top ten take about a third. It was healthy bone marrow donors who served as donors. Note on this clone: The antigen is unknown. At one end the junction does not follow the germline gene, possibly because of a read error.

Points from the study as a whole: Upon later analysis, TCR association rates were observed to vary by HLA locus, being highest for DRB1 and lowest for HLA-C.

The sequencing input was PBMCs. The source of this sequence is a man aged 45-60 years in good health and CMV-seropositive.

CDR3: CSSSLDRLYGYTF. The CDR3 coding sequence is TGTTCCAGCAGCTTGGACAGGCTATATGGCTACACCTTC. The chain carries TRBV7-9 and TRBJ1-2; TRBD1 matches 7 bases. Germline V gene sequence: CDR1 SEHNR, CDR2 FQNEAQ (reference sequence). CDR3 length: 13 residues.